This TCR beta chain was sequenced for a study of cytotoxic CD8 clonotypes in ibrutinib-treated CLL. Across the study: Median treatment time before response sampling was over 9 months, range 6 to 36.

Sequencing was performed with immunoSEQ multiplex PCR; in TCRdb, only in-frame clones are kept and a portion is missing. The sample consists of around 160,000 clones, roughly 90% of them appearing once. The TCR beta libraries used 2 to 2.5 micrograms of genomic DNA that came from cryopreserved PBMCs. The CDR3 contains 17 residues. Details on this clone: Its specificity is unknown.

Study conclusions and caveats: Clonality went up at the time of ibrutinib response, stayed stable in sustained remission, and later dropped back toward its baseline level at progression. With treatment, public clonotypes, which were uncommon, either contracted or remained stable.

The chain couples TRBV1 to TRBJ1-2; TRBD1 reflects the table's D call only, with no check against the DNA. TRBV1 has pseudogene status. Sample: PBMCs, taken at disease progression, from a patient treated with ibrutinib. This clonotype originated in a human donor with chronic lymphocytic leukemia. CDR3 amino acids: CTSSQDDSFKSNYGYTF. The CDR3, as DNA: TGCACCAGCAGCCAGGATGACAGTTTCAAATCTAACTATGGCTACACCTTC.